This T cell receptor (beta chain) came from a study of cytomegalovirus exposure and HLA in healthy donors. Points from the study as a whole: Using the classifier, cytomegalovirus status was reportedly diagnosed with high specificity and sensitivity. V- and J-gene trimming in TCR beta was tied to a missense DCLRE1C variant by an analysis performed later.

A word on this clone: The target antigen is unknown.

Use of 60 Vbeta and 13 Jbeta primers characterized the PCR. Clones were sequenced by immunoSEQ multiplex PCR, and TCRdb holds only the in-frame ones, with some missing. The sample holds 65,000 or so clones, approximately 75% seen once. Germline values: CDR1 SGHTA, CDR2 FQGNSA. The CDR3 is 15 residues long. V trimming: 2 bases; J trimming: 4 bases; junction bases outside the gene matches: 5. These donors, healthy bone marrow donors, were studied. Nominally healthy donors provided the samples, though records likely missed some immune exposures. The sequenced sample was PBMCs. The chain has TRBV7-2 and TRBJ2-1; 7 nucleotides align to TRBD2. This TCR derives from a woman aged 40 to 50 in good health and CMV-seropositive. The CDR3 protein is CASSLSSGVYNEQFF. CDR3 sequence (DNA): TGTGCCAGCAGCTTATCGAGCGGGGTTTACAATGAGCAGTTCTTC.